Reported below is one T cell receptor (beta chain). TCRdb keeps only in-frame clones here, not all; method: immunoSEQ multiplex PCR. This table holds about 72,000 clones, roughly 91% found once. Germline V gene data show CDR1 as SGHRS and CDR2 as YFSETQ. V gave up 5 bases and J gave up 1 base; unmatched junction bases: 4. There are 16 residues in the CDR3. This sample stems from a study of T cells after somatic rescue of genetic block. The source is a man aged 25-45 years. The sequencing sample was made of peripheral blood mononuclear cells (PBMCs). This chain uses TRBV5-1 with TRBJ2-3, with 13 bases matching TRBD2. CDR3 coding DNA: TGCGCCAGCAGTTGGACTAGCGGGAGTCGCACAGATACGCAGTATTTT. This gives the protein CASSWTSGSRTDTQYF.